This TCR beta chain is drawn from a study of CD8+ T cells in alopecia areata. J gave up 2 bases and V 6 bases, and 5 bases lay outside the gene matches. Germline V lookup: CDR1 SQVTM, CDR2 ANQGSEA. This CDR3 comprises 14 residues. This clone was counted a few times. Regarding treatment: oral pan-JAK inhibitor, 5-10 mg twice daily. Extracted RNA was reverse transcribed into cDNA, the sequencing template. The method was immunoSEQ multiplex PCR; TCRdb's version includes in-frame clones alone and lacks a portion of them. The table lists hundreds of thousands of clones, 60% of them singletons. The sequence came from a human donor with alopecia areata. Sequenced here: CD4+ T cells sorted from blood, sampled around week 54, from a patient treated with tofacitinib. V gene TRBV29-1 combines with J gene TRBJ2-3, with TRBD1 identical over 10 bases. CDR3 sequence reads: CSVRDRGYTDTQYF. The CDR3 region has the DNA TGCAGCGTACGGGACAGGGGCTACACAGATACGCAGTATTTT.